This passage covers 27 T cell receptor beta chains from one sample sequenced in a study of cytomegalovirus exposure and HLA in healthy donors. With 60 Vbeta and 13 Jbeta primers, the PCR was carried out. TCRdb's copy holds only in-frame clones and misses some; the assay was immunoSEQ multiplex PCR. The table has some 150,000 clones, 70% to 85% seen once. The sequenced sample consisted of PBMCs. These receptors originate from a male donor in good health and CMV-seronegative.

V usage is TRBV6-5 and J usage is TRBJ1-2; possibly TRBD1 for D (5 bases). CDR3 length: 15 residues. The germline V gene encodes CDR1 MNHEY and CDR2 SVGAGI. V lost 0 bases and J 4 bases, leaving 12 bases between the germline ends. The CDR3 reads CASSYSGGEGYGYTF. DNA for the CDR3: TGTGCCAGCAGTTACTCGGGAGGGGAGGGCTATGGCTACACCTTC.

V is TRBV28 and J is TRBJ1-1; D gene uncertain. This CDR3 region has 15 residues. Germline V gene lookup returns CDR1 MDHEN and CDR2 SYDVKM. V dropped 3 bases and J dropped 4 bases, with 15 bases sitting between them. The CDR3 region has the DNA TGTGCCAGCAGTTTCCCGGTGAGGGTCAGCACTGAAGCTTTCTTT. Protein: CASSFPVRVSTEAFF.

The J gene is TRBJ2-7, the V gene TRBV11-3; 7 bases match TRBD1. The CDR3 totals 13 residues. V was clipped by 2 bases and J by 6 bases; unmatched bases: 4. CDR1 and CDR2 from the germline V gene are SGHNT and YENEEA. The CDR3 DNA reads TGTGCCAGCAGCTTAAACAGGGGATTCGAGCAGTACTTC. Residues: CASSLNRGFEQYF.

This sequence joins TRBV5-6 and TRBJ2-7; possible D gene TRBD2, 7 bases. This CDR3 comprises 12 residues. The germline CDR1 and CDR2 sequences are SGHDT and YYEEEE. The V end lost 4 bases, the J end lost 7 bases, and 12 bases lay between the germline ends. In DNA, the CDR3 is TGTGCCAGCAGCGGGGGGGGCTGGGAGCAGTACTTC. This encodes CASSGGGWEQYF.

This rearrangement joins TRBV25-1 to TRBJ2-1; tentative D call: TRBD2 (6 bases). The CDR3 runs 15 residues. Trimming cost V 5 bases and J 0 bases, with 11 bases left between them. CDR1 is MGHDK, CDR2 SYGVNS, per germline. The CDR3 DNA reads as TGTGCCAGCAGTCAAGCGGGCCACTCCTACAATGAGCAGTTCTTC. This gives the protein CASSQAGHSYNEQFF.

The chain recombines TRBV7-9 with TRBJ2-7; D is possibly TRBD2 (6 bases). Germline V gives CDR1 SEHNR, CDR2 FQNEAQ (reference sequence). V gave up 8 bases and J gave up 4 bases, with 12 bases separating them. This CDR3 has 12 amino acids. CDR3 amino acids: CASAGTVYEQYF. The CDR3 region has the DNA TGTGCCAGCGCAGGGACTGTATACGAGCAGTACTTC.

The chain joins TRBV7-2 to TRBJ2-5; 7 bases are shared with TRBD2. Trimming removed 5 bases from V and 5 bases from J; junction bases left unmatched: 11. This CDR3 comprises 15 residues. Germline loops: CDR1 SGHTA, CDR2 FQGNSA. CDR3 loop: CASSRITGGRETQYF. CDR3 nucleotide sequence: TGTGCCAGCAGCCGAATTACGGGGGGACGGGAGACCCAGTACTTC.

This clone was counted only a few times. The chain recombines TRBV13 with TRBJ2-3, with 8 bases that match TRBD1. With 6 bases clipped from V and 1 base from J, the junction kept 15 bases outside the gene matches. Germline V gene sequence: CDR1 PRHDT, CDR2 FYEKMQ (reference sequence). The CDR3 is made up of 18 amino acids. CDR3 sequence reads: CASRTRGGQGTGTDTQYF. In DNA form, the CDR3 reads TGTGCCAGCAGAACACGGGGTGGACAGGGAACGGGCACAGATACGCAGTATTTT.

This chain joins TRBV7-9 and TRBJ1-5, with D hard to call. The CDR3 contains 12 residues. The germline V gene has CDR1 SEHNR and CDR2 FQNEAQ (reference sequence). V dropped 3 bases and J dropped 2 bases, with 2 bases sitting between them. This chain's CDR3 is CASSFGNQPQHF. CDR3 in DNA: TGTGCCAGCAGCTTCGGCAATCAGCCCCAGCATTTT.

Only one count was recorded for this clone. The CDR3 coding sequence is TGTGCCAGCGGGACTAGCGGGGCGGAGACCCAGTACTTC. It specifies CASGTSGAETQYF. The chain has TRBV19 and TRBJ2-5; 13 bases are shared with TRBD2. The germline CDR1 and CDR2 sequences are LNHDA and SQIVND (reference sequence). The CDR3 is 13 residues long. J lost 5 bases, V lost 9 bases, and 3 bases had no gene match.

The chain links TRBV6-6 to TRBJ2-4; possibly TRBD1 for D (6 bases). The CDR3 extends over 16 amino acids. Germline-derived CDR1 and CDR2 are MNHNY and SVGAGI (reference sequence). V lost 6 bases and J 0 bases, leaving 15 bases between the germline ends. The CDR3 protein is CASRLQGSVAKNIQYF. CDR3 bases: TGTGCCAGCAGGCTGCAGGGGTCAGTAGCCAAAAACATTCAGTACTTC.

The chain recombines TRBV6-1 with TRBJ1-5; 9 bases match TRBD1. CDR3 length: 14 residues. Germline V gene data show CDR1 as MNHNS and CDR2 as SASEGT. Trimming removed 6 bases from V and 3 bases from J; junction bases left unmatched: 3. The CDR3 loop reads CASRGQGNNQPQHF. For the CDR3, the DNA is TGTGCCAGCAGGGGACAGGGCAACAATCAGCCCCAGCATTTT.

This clone is a singleton in its sample. This chain uses TRBV18 with TRBJ2-1; 11 nucleotides align to TRBD2. The CDR3 is 14 amino acids. Germline V lookup: CDR1 KGHSH, CDR2 LQKENI. The junction had 8 bases not matched to a gene; V was cut back by 7 bases and J by 9 bases. This chain's CDR3 is CASLKLAGESEQFF. The CDR3 DNA follows: TGTGCCAGCTTAAAACTAGCGGGAGAGAGTGAGCAGTTCTTC.

The V gene is TRBV27, the J gene TRBJ2-2, with 9 positions matching TRBD2. This CDR3 region has 15 residues. Germline CDR1 and CDR2: MNHEY and SMNVEV (reference sequence). V lost 3 bases to trimming and J lost 7 bases; unmatched junction nucleotides: 6. The CDR3 is CASSLAGGRGGELFF. The CDR3, as DNA: TGTGCCAGCAGTTTGGCGGGAGGGCGGGGCGGGGAGCTGTTTTTT.

The chain is built from TRBV29-1 and TRBJ2-7; 9 bases are a match to TRBD2. With V trimmed by 7 bases and J by 6 bases, 10 bases remained unmatched. Germline V gene lookup returns CDR1 SQVTM and CDR2 ANQGSEA. The length of the CDR3 is 13 residues. The CDR3 spells CSALAGNRGEQYF. CDR3 nucleotide sequence: TGCAGCGCTCTAGCGGGAAATAGGGGCGAGCAGTACTTC.

As DNA, the CDR3 is TGTGCCAGCAGCTTAGGACCGGGAGCCCACGAGCAGTACTTC. Protein: CASSLGPGAHEQYF. The V call is TRBV7-6, the J call TRBJ2-7; weak D call: TRBD2 (6 bases). Germline CDR1 is SGHVS and CDR2 is FNYEAQ. The CDR3 runs to 14 residues. Deletions cut 1 base from V and 5 bases from J, with 12 bases between.

V is TRBV11-2 and J is TRBJ1-2; 7 bases fit TRBD1. The CDR3 totals 12 residues. CDR1 is SGHAT and CDR2 is FQNNGV in the germline V gene. Trimming at V came to 6 bases and at J to 4 bases, leaving 2 bases not matched to a gene. CDR3 sequence (DNA): TGTGCCAGCAGGGGGGACAGCTATGGCTACACCTTC. This sequence encodes CASRGDSYGYTF.

The chain has TRBV20-1 and TRBJ2-1; D gene unclear. The CDR3 loop spans 11 amino acids. Germline V gene sequence: CDR1 DFQATT, CDR2 SNEGSKA (reference sequence). The ends were cut back, 0 bases at V and 10 bases at J, with 7 bases in the middle. CDR3 protein: CSARDRGEQFF. In nucleotides, the CDR3 is TGCAGTGCTAGAGATCGAGGCGAGCAGTTCTTC.

The genes are TRBV5-1 and TRBJ2-7, with 10 bases that match TRBD2. From germline, CDR1 is SGHRS and CDR2 YFSETQ. Losses at the gene ends were 3 bases for V and 4 bases for J; bases not matched to a gene: 10. The CDR3 spans 16 residues. DNA for the CDR3: TGCGCCAGCAGCTCAACCCTAGCGGGAGAAAGGTACGAGCAGTACTTC. Amino acids: CASSSTLAGERYEQYF. Supplemented by reference TRBV5-1 and TRBJ2-7, the full variable domain reads KAGVTQTPRYLIKTRGQQVTLSCSPISGHRSVSWYQQTPGQGLQFLFEYFSETQRNKGNFPGRFSGRQFSNSRSEMNVSTLELGDSALYLCASSSTLAGERYEQYFGPGTRLTVT.

The chain employs TRBV20-1 and TRBJ1-1; D is unresolved. V lost 7 bases, J lost 8 bases, and 8 bases lay in between. Per germline, CDR1 DFQATT and CDR2 SNEGSKA (reference sequence). The CDR3 spans 9 residues. The chain's CDR3 is CSVDSEAFF. CDR3 DNA: TGCAGTGTCGACTCCGAAGCTTTCTTT.

The chain joins TRBV2 to TRBJ1-1, with a tentative D call TRBD1 (5 bases). The CDR3 has 15 amino acids. Trimming stripped 7 bases from V and 5 bases from J, with 20 bases between. CDR1 and CDR2 (germline): SNHLY, FYNNEI. Here the CDR3 reads CASNRDSLMGTEAFF. The CDR3 nucleotides are TGTGCCAGCAATCGGGACTCCCTAATGGGGACTGAAGCTTTCTTT.

In its sample, this clone was seen a few times. The J gene is TRBJ2-7, the V gene TRBV4-3, with 7 positions matching TRBD1. CDR3 length: 14 amino acids. CDR1 and CDR2 (germline): LGHNA, YSLEER. V gave up 3 bases and J gave up 12 bases; unmatched junction bases: 14. The CDR3 spells CASSQEPRQGTRYF. In nucleotides, the CDR3 is TGCGCCAGCAGCCAGGAACCCAGACAGGGTACACGGTACTTC.

The chain is built from TRBV4-1 and TRBJ1-2; TRBD1 matches at 7 bases. The CDR3 has 16 amino acids. CDR1 is MGHRA, CDR2 YSYEKL, per germline. V dropped 1 base and J dropped 3; count of bases not matched to a gene: 8. CDR3 amino acids: CASSQVSFGTDYGYTF. CDR3 bases: TGCGCCAGCAGCCAAGTAAGTTTCGGGACAGACTATGGCTACACCTTC.

The CDR3 DNA reads as TGTGCCAGCAGCGCAGACAGTTTGAGCGAGCAGTACTTC. Translating gives CASSADSLSEQYF. This chain connects TRBV7-9 to TRBJ2-7, with D possibly TRBD1 on 5 matching bases. V was trimmed by 5 bases and J by 6 bases, leaving 14 bases between them. This CDR3 region has 13 residues. CDR1 SEHNR and CDR2 FQNEAQ come from the germline V gene (reference sequence).

The V call is TRBV11-2, the J call TRBJ2-7; the D is unclear. Trimming took off 3 bases at V and 2 bases at J, with 8 bases between the two ends. This CDR3 contains 13 residues. The germline V gene encodes CDR1 SGHAT and CDR2 FQNNGV. The DNA for the CDR3 is TGTGCCAGCAGCTTGTACGGTGCCTACGAGCAGTACTTC. Encoded protein: CASSLYGAYEQYF.

This clone was observed a few times. The chain combines TRBV5-6 with TRBJ1-5; 9 bases match TRBD1. CDR1 and CDR2 from the germline V gene are SGHDT and YYEEEE. CDR3 size: 16 residues. V lost 1 base to trimming and J lost 6 bases; unmatched junction nucleotides: 8. In DNA, the CDR3 is TGTGCCAGCAGCTTGTACGGGACAGGGTCGACTCAGCCCCAGCATTTT. Protein sequence: CASSLYGTGSTQPQHF. Together with reference TRBV5-6 and TRBJ1-5, the CDR3 gives the full variable domain: DAGVTQSPTHLIKTRGQQVTLRCSPKSGHDTVSWYQQALGQGPQFIFQYYEEEERQRGNFPDRFSGHQFPNYSSELNVNALLLGDSALYLCASSLYGTGSTQPQHFGDGTRLSIL.

This chain uses TRBV6-5 with TRBJ2-7; 7 bases agree with TRBD1. Per the germline V gene, CDR1 is MNHEY and CDR2 is SVGAGI. The CDR3 runs 14 residues. V trimming: 6 bases; J trimming: 2 bases; junction bases outside the gene matches: 7. The DNA for the CDR3 is TGTGCCAGCAGACTGACAGGGATAGCCTACGAGCAGTACTTC. This translates into CASRLTGIAYEQYF.